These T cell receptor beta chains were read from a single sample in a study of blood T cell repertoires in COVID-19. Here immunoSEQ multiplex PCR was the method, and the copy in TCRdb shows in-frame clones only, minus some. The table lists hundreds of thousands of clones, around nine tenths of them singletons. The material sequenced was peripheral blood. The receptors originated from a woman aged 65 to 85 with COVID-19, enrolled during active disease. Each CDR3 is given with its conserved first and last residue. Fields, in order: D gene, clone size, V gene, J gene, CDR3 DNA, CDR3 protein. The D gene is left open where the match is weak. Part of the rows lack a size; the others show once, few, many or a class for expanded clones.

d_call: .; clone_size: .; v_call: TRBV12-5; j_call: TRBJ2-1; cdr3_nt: TGTGCTAGTGGTTTGGTACGCGGCAATGAGCAGTTCTTC; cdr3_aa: CASGLVRGNEQFF
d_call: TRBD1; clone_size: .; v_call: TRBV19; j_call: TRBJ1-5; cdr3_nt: TGTGCCAGTAGTTCGGACAGGGAGGGTCAGCCCCAGCATTTT; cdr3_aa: CASSSDREGQPQHF
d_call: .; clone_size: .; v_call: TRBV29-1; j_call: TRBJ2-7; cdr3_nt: TGCAGCGTTGGGGCAGGGAACGACGAGCAGTACTTC; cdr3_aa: CSVGAGNDEQYF
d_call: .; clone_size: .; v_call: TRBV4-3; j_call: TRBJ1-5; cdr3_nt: TGCGCCAGCAGCCCCTCAAGTGAGGGGGAATGGAATCAGCCCCAGCATTTT; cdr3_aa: CASSPSSEGEWNQPQHF
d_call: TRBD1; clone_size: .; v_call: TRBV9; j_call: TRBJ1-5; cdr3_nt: TGTGCCAGCAGCGCGACAGGGAGCAATCAGCCCCAGCATTTT; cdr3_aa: CASSATGSNQPQHF
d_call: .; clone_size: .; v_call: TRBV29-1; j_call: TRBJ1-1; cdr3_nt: TGCAGCGTCAGAGTAATGGGGGCGGACACTGAAGCTTTCTTT; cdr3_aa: CSVRVMGADTEAFF
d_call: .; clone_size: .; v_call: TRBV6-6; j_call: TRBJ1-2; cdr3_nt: TGTGCCAGCAGCTCGTATGGCTACACCTTC; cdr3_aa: CASSSYGYTF
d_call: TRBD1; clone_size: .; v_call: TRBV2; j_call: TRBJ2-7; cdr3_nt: TGTGCCAGCAGTGTGGGACAGGTAGATGATCTACGCTTC; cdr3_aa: CASSVGQVDDLRF
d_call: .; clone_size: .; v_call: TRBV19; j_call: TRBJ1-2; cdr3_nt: TGTGCCAGTAGATTGACAGCTCCTGGCGGCTACACCTTC; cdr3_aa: CASRLTAPGGYTF
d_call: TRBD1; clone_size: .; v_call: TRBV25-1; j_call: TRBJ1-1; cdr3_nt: TGTGCCAGCAGTGAACTTGCAGGGGGTAACACTGAAGCTTTCTTT; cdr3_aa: CASSELAGGNTEAFF
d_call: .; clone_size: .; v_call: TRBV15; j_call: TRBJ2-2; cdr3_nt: TGTGCCACCAGCAGAGATCGACAGAACTCGAACACCGGGGAGCTGTTTTTT; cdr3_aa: CATSRDRQNSNTGELFF
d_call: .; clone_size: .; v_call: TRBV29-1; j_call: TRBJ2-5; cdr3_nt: TGCAGCGTTGAAACGGGGTATCTAGAGACCCAGTACTTC; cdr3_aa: CSVETGYLETQYF
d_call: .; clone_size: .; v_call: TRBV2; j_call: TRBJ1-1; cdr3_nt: TGTGCCAGCAGTGGGACAGCAAGCACTAACACTGAAGCTTTCTTT; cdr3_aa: CASSGTASTNTEAFF
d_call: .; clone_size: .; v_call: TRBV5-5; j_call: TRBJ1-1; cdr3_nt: TGTGCCAGCAGCCGACAGTCCATAAACACTGAAGCTTTCTTT; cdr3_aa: CASSRQSINTEAFF
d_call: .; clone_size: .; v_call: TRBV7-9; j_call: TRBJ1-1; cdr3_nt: TGTGCCAGCAGCTTAGAGGGGCCCGAAGCTTTCTTT; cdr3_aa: CASSLEGPEAFF
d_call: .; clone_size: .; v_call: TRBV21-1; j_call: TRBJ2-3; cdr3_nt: TGTGCCAGCAGCAAACGGACAGGGGGCGCCTGGAGCACAGATACGCAGTATTTT; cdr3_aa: CASSKRTGGAWSTDTQYF
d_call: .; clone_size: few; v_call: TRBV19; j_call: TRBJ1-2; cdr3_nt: TGTGCCAGTAGTATTGAACAGAGTTTACACTATGGCTACACCTTC; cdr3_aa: CASSIEQSLHYGYTF
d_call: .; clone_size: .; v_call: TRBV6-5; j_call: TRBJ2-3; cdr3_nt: TGTGCCAGCAGCTCAGGGGTTCTACTCACAGATACGCAGTATTTT; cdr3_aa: CASSSGVLLTDTQYF
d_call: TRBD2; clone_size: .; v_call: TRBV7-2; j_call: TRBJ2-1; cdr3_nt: TGTGCCAGCAGCTTGAATTACGGTGGGGGGGGATCTGGTGAGCAGTTCTTC; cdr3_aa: CASSLNYGGGGSGEQFF
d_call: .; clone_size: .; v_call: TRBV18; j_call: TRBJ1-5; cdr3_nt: TGTGCCAGCTCACCGCGGGCCCAAAGCCCTAATCAGCCCCAGCATTTT; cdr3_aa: CASSPRAQSPNQPQHF
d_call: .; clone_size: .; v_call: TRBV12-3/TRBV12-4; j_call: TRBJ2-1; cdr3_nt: TGTGCCAGCAGTGGGGCACCGGGACAACATTTCTTC; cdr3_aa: CASSGAPGQHFF
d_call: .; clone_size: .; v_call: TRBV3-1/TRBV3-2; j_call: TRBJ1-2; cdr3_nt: TGTGCCAGCAGCCAAGATGGCGGGGACGGCTACACCTTC; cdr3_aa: CASSQDGGDGYTF
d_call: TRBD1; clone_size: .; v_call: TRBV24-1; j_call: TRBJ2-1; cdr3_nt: TGTGCCACCAGGGACAGGGGAGCAAACAATGAGCAGTTCTTC; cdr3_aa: CATRDRGANNEQFF
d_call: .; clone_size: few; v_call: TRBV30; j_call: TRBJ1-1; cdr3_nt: TGTGCCTGGAGTCTTCAGGGCTACACTGAAGCTTTCTTT; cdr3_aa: CAWSLQGYTEAFF
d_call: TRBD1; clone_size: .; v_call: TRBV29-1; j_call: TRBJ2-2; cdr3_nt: TGCAGTACAGGGGGGATTAGCACCGGGGAGCTGTTTTTT; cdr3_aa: CSTGGISTGELFF
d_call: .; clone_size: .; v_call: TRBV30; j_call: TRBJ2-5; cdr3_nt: TGTGCCTGGAGTGTACAGAGGAGCGGGCTACAAGAGACCCAGTACTTC; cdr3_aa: CAWSVQRSGLQETQYF
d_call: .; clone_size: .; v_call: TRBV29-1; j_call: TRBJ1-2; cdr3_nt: TGCAGCGTTTTCAGCTATGGCTACACCTTC; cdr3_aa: CSVFSYGYTF
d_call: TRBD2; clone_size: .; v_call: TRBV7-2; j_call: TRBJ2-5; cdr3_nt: TGTGCCAGCAGCTCATCTAGCGGGGGGGTGTGGGAGACCCAGTACTTC; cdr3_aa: CASSSSSGGVWETQYF
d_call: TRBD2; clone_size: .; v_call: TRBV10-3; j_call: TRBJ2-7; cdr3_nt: TGTGCCATCAGTGGCGGACTAGCGGGGCCCTACGAGCAGTACTTC; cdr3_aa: CAISGGLAGPYEQYF
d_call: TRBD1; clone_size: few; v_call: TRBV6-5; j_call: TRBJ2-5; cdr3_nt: TGTGCCAGCAGTTTACAGGGGGCAGAGACCCAGTACTTC; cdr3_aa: CASSLQGAETQYF
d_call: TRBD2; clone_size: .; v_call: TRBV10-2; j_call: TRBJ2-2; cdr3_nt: TGCGCCAGCAGCCCCGGGGGGGCGAACACCGGGGAGCTGTTTTTT; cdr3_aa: CASSPGGANTGELFF
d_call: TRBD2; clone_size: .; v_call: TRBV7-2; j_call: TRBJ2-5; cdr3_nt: TGTGCCAGCAGCCTTGCTAGCGGGCAAACCCAGTACTTC; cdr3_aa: CASSLASGQTQYF
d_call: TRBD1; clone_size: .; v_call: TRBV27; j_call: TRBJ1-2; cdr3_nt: TGTGCCAGCAGCGGACAGGGGGCAGGTTATGGCTACACCTTC; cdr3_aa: CASSGQGAGYGYTF
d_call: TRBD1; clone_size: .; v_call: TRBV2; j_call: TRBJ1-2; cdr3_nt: TGTGCCAGCAGTGAATCCAGACAGGGTCCGGCTAACTATGGCTACACCTTC; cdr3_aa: CASSESRQGPANYGYTF
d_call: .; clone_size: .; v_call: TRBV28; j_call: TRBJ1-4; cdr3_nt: TGTGCCAGCAGTTTATTATTCTCGGGTTTAGGGGGTACTAATGAAAAACTGTTTTTT; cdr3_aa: CASSLLFSGLGGTNEKLFF
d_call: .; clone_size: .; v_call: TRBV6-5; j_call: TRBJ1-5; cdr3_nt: TGTGCCAGCAGTTCAGGGTTAAATCAGCCCCAGCATTTT; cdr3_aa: CASSSGLNQPQHF
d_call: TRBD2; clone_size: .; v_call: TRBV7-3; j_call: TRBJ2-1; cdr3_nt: TGTGCCAGCAGCTTAACTTTGGTTTTGGTTAGCGGGGGACCCGTGGGCAATGAGCAGTTCTTC; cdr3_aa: CASSLTLVLVSGGPVGNEQFF
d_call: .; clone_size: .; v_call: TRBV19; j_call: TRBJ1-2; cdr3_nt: TGTGCCAGTAGTATAGCTCGACTAAACTATGGCTACACCTTC; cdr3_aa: CASSIARLNYGYTF
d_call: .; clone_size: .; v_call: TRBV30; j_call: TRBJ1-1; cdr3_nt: TGTGCCTGGAGTGTATGGTCGGGGAAAGCTTTCTTT; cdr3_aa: CAWSVWSGKAFF
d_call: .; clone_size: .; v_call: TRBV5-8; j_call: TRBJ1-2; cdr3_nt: TGTGCCAGCAGCTTAGGAGGGGCTCGGGGCTATGGCTACACCTTC; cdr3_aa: CASSLGGARGYGYTF
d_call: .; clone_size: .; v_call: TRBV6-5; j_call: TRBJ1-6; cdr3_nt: TGTGCCAGCTACCTCAGGGATAATTCACCCCTCCACTTT; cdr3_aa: CASYLRDNSPLHF
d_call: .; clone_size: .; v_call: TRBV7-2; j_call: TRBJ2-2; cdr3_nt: TGTGCCAGCAGCCCCGGAGGCGGCGGCACCGGGGAGCTGTTTTTT; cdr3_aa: CASSPGGGGTGELFF
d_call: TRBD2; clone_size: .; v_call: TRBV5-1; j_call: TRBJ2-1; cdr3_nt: TGCGCCAGCAGCTCTAGCGGGGGGAGCTCCTACAATGAGCAGTTCTTC; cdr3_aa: CASSSSGGSSYNEQFF
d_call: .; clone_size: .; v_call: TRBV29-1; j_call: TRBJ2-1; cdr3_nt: TGCAGCGTAGAAGGGAGGTCGGAGCAGTTCTTC; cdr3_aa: CSVEGRSEQFF
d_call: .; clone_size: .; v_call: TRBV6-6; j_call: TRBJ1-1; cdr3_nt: TGTGCCAGCAGTCCCCTAGGTACTGAAGCTTTCTTT; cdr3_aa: CASSPLGTEAFF
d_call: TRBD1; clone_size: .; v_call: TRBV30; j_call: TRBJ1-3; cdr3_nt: TGTGCCTGGAGGGGAGACAGGGCAGGAAACACCATATATTTT; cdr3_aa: CAWRGDRAGNTIYF
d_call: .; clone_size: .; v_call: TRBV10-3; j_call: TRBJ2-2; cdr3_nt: TGTGCCATCAGTGAACAGGGCCACGGCACCGGGGAGCTGTTTTTT; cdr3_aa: CAISEQGHGTGELFF
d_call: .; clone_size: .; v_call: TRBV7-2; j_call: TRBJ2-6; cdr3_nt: TGTGCCAGCAGCTCCTTAGTGGCCAACGTCCTGACTTTC; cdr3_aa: CASSSLVANVLTF
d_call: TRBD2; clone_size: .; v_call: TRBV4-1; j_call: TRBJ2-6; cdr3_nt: TGCGCCAGCAGCCAAGAAACTAGCGTCTCCTCTGGGGCCAACGTCCTGACTTTC; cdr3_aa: CASSQETSVSSGANVLTF
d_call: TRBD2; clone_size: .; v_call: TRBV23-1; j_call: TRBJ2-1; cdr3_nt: TGCGCCAGCAGTCAATACAAGGGACTAGGGGCCAATGAGCAGTTCTTC; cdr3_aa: CASSQYKGLGANEQFF
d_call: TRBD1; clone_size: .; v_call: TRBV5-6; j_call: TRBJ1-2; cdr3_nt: TGTGCCAGCAGCTCCGTCCAACAGGGGTCACTCGGCTATGGCTACACCTTC; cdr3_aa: CASSSVQQGSLGYGYTF
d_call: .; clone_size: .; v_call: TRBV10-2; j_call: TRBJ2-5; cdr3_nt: TGCGCCAGCAGTGAAATCGGATGGCGGGGGACCCAGTACTTC; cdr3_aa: CASSEIGWRGTQYF
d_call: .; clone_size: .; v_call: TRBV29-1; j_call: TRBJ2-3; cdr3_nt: TGCAGCGTTGATTCAGGGGAATTTACAGATACGCAGTATTTT; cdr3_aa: CSVDSGEFTDTQYF
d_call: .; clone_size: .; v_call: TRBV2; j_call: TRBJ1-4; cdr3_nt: TGTGCCAGCAGTGGGGCCTTACTAGAAGTAGCTAATGAAAAACTGTTTTTT; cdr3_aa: CASSGALLEVANEKLFF
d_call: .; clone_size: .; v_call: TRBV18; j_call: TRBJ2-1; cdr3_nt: TGTGCCAGCTCACCTCTCTCGAGCTCCTACAATGAGCAGTTCTTC; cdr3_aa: CASSPLSSSYNEQFF
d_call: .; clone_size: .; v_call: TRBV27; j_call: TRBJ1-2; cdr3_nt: TGTGCCAGCAGTACAGGGCCACGATCTAACTATGGCTACACCTTC; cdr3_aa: CASSTGPRSNYGYTF
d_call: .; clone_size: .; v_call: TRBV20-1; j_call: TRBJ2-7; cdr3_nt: TGCAGTGTTGGCAGTACCTACGAGCAGTACTTC; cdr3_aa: CSVGSTYEQYF